The rows below give T cell receptor beta chains drawn from one sample of a study of T cells in localized non-small cell lung cancer. Profiling relied on immunoSEQ multiplex PCR, and the TCRdb table lists in-frame clones only, not all of them. The table lists tens of thousands of clones, about 86% of them singletons. The sample was PBMCs, taken before any cancer treatment. The receptor set was obtained from a man aged 35-75 years with stage II lung adenocarcinoma. CDR3s include the opening cysteine and the closing phenylalanine or tryptophan.

CDR3aa: CASSPKTGLSGPLHF
v_gene: TRBV2
j_gene: TRBJ1-6

CDR3aa: CATSTDASGNTIYF
v_gene: TRBV15
j_gene: TRBJ1-3

CDR3aa: CASSLEGNSPLHF
v_gene: TRBV7-8
j_gene: TRBJ1-6

CDR3aa: CASSESQVNTGELFF
v_gene: TRBV2
j_gene: TRBJ2-2

CDR3aa: CASSEGRGGYRTQYF
v_gene: TRBV2
j_gene: TRBJ2-3

CDR3aa: CAISESTLVNRRGYTF
v_gene: TRBV10-3
j_gene: TRBJ1-2

CDR3aa: CSGASRETQYF
v_gene: TRBV20-1
j_gene: TRBJ2-5

CDR3aa: CASSPGNSGGGTQYF
v_gene: TRBV7-6
j_gene: TRBJ2-5

CDR3aa: CASSYSGRGIGGYTF
v_gene: TRBV6-5
j_gene: TRBJ1-2

CDR3aa: CASSYSRGYEQYF
v_gene: TRBV6-5
j_gene: TRBJ2-7

CDR3aa: CASSLSFTDTQYF
v_gene: TRBV7-2
j_gene: TRBJ2-3

CDR3aa: CASSQIRFYEQYF
v_gene: TRBV14
j_gene: TRBJ2-7

CDR3aa: CASSLRTGGTSPLHF
v_gene: TRBV5-8
j_gene: TRBJ1-6

CDR3aa: CASSQAMAGVNTDTQYF
v_gene: TRBV4-2
j_gene: TRBJ2-3

CDR3aa: CASSFRGQTGNEQFF
v_gene: TRBV27
j_gene: TRBJ2-1

CDR3aa: CASILWTNSRFPEAFF
v_gene: TRBV5-6
j_gene: TRBJ1-1

CDR3aa: CASLGGYANTGELFF
v_gene: TRBV11-1
j_gene: TRBJ2-2

CDR3aa: CASSVGLGYNSPLHF
v_gene: TRBV9
j_gene: TRBJ1-6

CDR3aa: CASSPTGSNQPQHF
v_gene: TRBV7-9
j_gene: TRBJ1-5

CDR3aa: CASSDRDRDYNEQFF
v_gene: TRBV6-1
j_gene: TRBJ2-1

CDR3aa: CASSVLALDEQFF
v_gene: TRBV2
j_gene: TRBJ2-1